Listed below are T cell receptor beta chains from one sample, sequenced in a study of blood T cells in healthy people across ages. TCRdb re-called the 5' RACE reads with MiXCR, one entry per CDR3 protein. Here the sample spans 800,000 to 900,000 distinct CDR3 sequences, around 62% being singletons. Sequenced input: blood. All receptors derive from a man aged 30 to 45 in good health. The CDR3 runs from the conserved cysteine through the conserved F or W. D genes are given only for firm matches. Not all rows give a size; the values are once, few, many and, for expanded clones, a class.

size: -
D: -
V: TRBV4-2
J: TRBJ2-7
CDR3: CASSQDNREVEQYF
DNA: TGTGCCAGCAGCCAAGATAACAGGGAGGTCGAGCAGTACTTT

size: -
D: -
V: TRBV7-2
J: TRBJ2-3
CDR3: CASSLLSADTQYF
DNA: TGTGCCAGCAGCTTACTGTCCGCGGATACGCAGTATTTT

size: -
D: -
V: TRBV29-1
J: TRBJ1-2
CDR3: CSVEDPPGYTF
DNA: TGCAGCGTCGAGGATCCGCCGGGCTACACCTTC

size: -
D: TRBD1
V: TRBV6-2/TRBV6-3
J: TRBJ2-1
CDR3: CASSFRTGTGVYNEQFF
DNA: TGTGCCAGCAGTTTCAGGACCGGGACAGGGGTCTACAATGAGCAGTTCTTC

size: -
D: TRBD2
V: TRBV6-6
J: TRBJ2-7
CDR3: CASSYSSGAIYEQYF
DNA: TGTGCCAGCAGTTACTCTAGCGGGGCGATTTACGAGCAGTACTTC

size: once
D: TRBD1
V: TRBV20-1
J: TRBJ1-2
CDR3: CSATRQGRGYTF
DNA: TGCAGTGCTACGCGACAGGGCCGTGGCTACACCTTC

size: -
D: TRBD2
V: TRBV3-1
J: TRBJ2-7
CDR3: CASSLHRRLAENEQYF
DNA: TGTGCCAGCAGCCTACATCGTCGGCTAGCGGAGAACGAGCAGTACTTC

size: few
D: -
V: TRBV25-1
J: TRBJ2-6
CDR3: CASSDDSGANVLTF
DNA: TGTGCCAGCAGTGACGACTCTGGGGCCAACGTCCTGACTTTC

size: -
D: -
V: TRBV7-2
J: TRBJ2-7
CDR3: CASTRGEFYEQYF
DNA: TGTGCCAGCACTAGGGGGGAGTTCTACGAGCAGTACTTC

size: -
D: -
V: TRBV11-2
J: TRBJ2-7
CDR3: CASSLVLTYEQYF
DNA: TGTGCCAGCAGCTTAGTACTAACCTACGAGCAGTACTTC

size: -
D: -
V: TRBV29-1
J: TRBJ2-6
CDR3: CSVYDAAGANVLTF
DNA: TGCAGCGTTTATGACGCGGCTGGGGCCAACGTCCTGACTTTC

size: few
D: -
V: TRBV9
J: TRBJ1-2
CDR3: CASSPSGTSHGYTF
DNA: TGTGCCAGCAGCCCCAGTGGGACATCACACGGCTACACCTTC

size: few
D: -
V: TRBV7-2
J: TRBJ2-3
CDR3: CASSLVSGYSTDTQYF
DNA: TGTGCCAGCAGCTTAGTTTCCGGGTATAGCACAGATACGCAGTATTTT

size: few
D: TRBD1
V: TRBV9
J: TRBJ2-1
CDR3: CASSATGTGLSYNEQFF
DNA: TGTGCCAGCAGCGCTACCGGGACAGGGCTCTCCTACAATGAGCAGTTCTTC

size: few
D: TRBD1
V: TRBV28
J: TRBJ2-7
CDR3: CASSSNDRGGYEQYF
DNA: TGTGCCAGCAGTTCAAACGACAGGGGAGGCTACGAGCAGTACTTC

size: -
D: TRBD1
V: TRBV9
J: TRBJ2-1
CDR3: CASSAVGQGAWGEQFF
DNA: TGTGCCAGCAGCGCCGTGGGACAGGGGGCGTGGGGTGAGCAGTTCTTC

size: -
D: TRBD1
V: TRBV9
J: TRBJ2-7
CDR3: CASSPLPGQFSYEQYF
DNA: TGTGCCAGCAGCCCCCTCCCGGGACAGTTCTCCTACGAGCAGTACTTC

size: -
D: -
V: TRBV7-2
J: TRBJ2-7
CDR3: CASSSGISSYEQYF
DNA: TGTGCCAGCAGCTCCGGGATATCGAGCTACGAGCAGTACTTC

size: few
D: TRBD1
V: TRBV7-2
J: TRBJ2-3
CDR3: CASSLVATGGADTQYF
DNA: TGTGCCAGCAGCTTAGTGGCGACAGGGGGGGCAGATACGCAGTATTTT

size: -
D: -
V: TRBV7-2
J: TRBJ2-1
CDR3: CAAPLGNEQFF
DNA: TGTGCCGCCCCGCTCGGGAATGAGCAGTTCTTC

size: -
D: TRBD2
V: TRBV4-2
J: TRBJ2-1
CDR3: CASSQEKRGVNEQFF
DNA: TGTGCCAGCAGCCAGGAGAAGCGGGGGGTTAATGAGCAGTTCTTC

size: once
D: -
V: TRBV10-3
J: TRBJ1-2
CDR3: CAILEMTNYGYTF
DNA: TGTGCCATCCTCGAGATGACGAACTATGGCTACACCTTC

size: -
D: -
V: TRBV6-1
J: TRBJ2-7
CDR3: CASSEAGTMGSYEQYF
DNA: TGTGCCAGCAGTGAAGCCGGGACAATGGGATCCTACGAGCAGTACTTC

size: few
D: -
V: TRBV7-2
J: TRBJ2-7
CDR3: CASSREGTHEQYF
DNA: TGTGCCAGCAGCAGAGAGGGCACCCACGAGCAGTACTTC

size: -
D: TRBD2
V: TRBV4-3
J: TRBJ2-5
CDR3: CASSQQTSGGTQYF
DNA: TGCGCCAGCAGCCAACAGACTAGCGGGGGGACCCAGTACTTC

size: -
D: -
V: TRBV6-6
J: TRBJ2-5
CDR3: CASRPLQDQETQYF
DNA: TGTGCCAGCAGACCCCTACAGGACCAAGAGACCCAGTACTTC

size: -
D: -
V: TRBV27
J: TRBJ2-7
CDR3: CASSPGFNEQYF
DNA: TGTGCCAGCAGTCCGGGTTTCAACGAGCAGTACTTC

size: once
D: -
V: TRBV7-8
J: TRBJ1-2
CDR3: CASSLTGPTNYGYTF
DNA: TGTGCCAGCAGCTTAACGGGGCCTACTAACTATGGCTACACCTTC

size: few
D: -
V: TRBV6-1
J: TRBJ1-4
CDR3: CASSEGKGYGKLFF
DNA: TGTGCCAGCAGTGAAGGAAAGGGGTACGGAAAACTGTTTTTT

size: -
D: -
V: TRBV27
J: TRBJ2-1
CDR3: CASTSGVSSYNEQFF
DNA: TGTGCCAGCACTAGTGGGGTAAGCTCCTACAATGAGCAGTTCTTC

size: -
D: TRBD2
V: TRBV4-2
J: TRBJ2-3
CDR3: CASSQASGGDTDTQYF
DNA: TGTGCCAGCAGCCAGGCCAGCGGGGGGGACACAGATACGCAGTATTTT

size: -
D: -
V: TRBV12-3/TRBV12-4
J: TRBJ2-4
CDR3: CASSLGRGLHQYF
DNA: TGTGCCAGCAGTTTAGGCCGGGGCCTTCATCAGTACTTC

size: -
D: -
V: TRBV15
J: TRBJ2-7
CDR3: CATSRDREYERYF
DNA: TGTGCCACCAGCAGAGATAGAGAATACGAGCGGTACTTC

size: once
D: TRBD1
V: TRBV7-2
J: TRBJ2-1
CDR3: CASSGWDSLYNEQFF
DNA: TGTGCCAGCAGCGGATGGGACAGTTTGTACAATGAGCAGTTCTTC

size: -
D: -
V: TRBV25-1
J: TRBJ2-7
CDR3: CASSEYVRGEQYF
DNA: TGTGCCAGCAGTGAATATGTAAGGGGGGAGCAGTACTTC

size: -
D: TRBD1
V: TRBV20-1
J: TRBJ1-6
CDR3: CSARDLNRGNSPLHF
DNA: TGCAGTGCTAGAGATCTAAACAGGGGAAATTCACCCCTCCACTTT

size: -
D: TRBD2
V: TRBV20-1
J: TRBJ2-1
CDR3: CSFLGGGTYNEQFF
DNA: TGCAGTTTCCTGGGCGGGGGGACCTACAATGAGCAGTTCTTC

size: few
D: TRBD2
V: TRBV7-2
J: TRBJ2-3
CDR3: CASSWSSGGSDTQYF
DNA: TGTGCCAGCAGCTGGTCAAGCGGGGGAAGTGATACGCAGTATTTT

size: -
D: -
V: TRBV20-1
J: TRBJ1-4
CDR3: CSVPATKEKLFF
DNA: TGCAGTGTCCCAGCCACGAAGGAAAAACTGTTTTTT

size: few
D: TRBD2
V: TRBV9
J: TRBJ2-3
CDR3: CASSVTGLAATDTQYF
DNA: TGTGCCAGCAGCGTTACGGGACTAGCGGCGACAGATACGCAGTATTTT

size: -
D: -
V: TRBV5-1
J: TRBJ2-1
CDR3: CASSPAERVDNEQFF
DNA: TGCGCCAGCAGCCCGGCGGAGCGGGTAGACAATGAGCAGTTCTTC

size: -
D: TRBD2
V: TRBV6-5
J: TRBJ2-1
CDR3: CASSYYFLAGNNEQFF
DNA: TGTGCCAGCAGTTACTATTTCCTAGCGGGCAACAATGAGCAGTTCTTC

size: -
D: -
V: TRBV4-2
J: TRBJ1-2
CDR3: CASSQESARAYGYTF
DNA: TGTGCCAGCAGCCAAGAAAGTGCCAGGGCATATGGCTACACCTTC

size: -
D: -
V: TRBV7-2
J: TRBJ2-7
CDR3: CASSFQAPRAYEQYF
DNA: TGTGCCAGCAGCTTCCAGGCCCCTAGGGCCTACGAGCAGTACTTC

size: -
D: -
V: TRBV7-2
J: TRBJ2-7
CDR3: CASSLGPTSYEQYF
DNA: TGTGCCAGCAGCTTAGGGCCCACCTCCTACGAGCAGTACTTC

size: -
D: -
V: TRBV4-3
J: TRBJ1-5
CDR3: CASSQGYGGKLNQPQHF
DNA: TGCGCCAGCAGCCAAGGGTATGGAGGCAAGCTAAATCAGCCCCAGCATTTT